This T cell receptor (beta chain) was recorded in a study of blood T cell repertoires in COVID-19. Whole-study context: The analysed material was cDNA or gDNA that came from T cells, B-cell-depleted T cells, or PBMCs.

Germline CDR1 reads SGHAT; CDR2 reads FQNNGV. This CDR3 spans 17 amino acids. With 2 bases clipped from V and 5 bases from J, the junction kept 11 bases outside the gene matches. Original data processing: For nucleated cells, counts were estimated from reference gene primer amplification. TCRdb's copy holds only in-frame clones and misses some; the assay was immunoSEQ multiplex PCR. That table furnishes V, J and clone size, whereas the DNA furnished D and trimming. Of some 260,000 clones listed, 88% are singletons. Sequencing was performed on peripheral blood. V and J are TRBV11-2 and TRBJ2-1; the match to TRBD2 covers 8 bases. This sequence was found in a woman aged 40 to 50 who had recovered from COVID-19. CDR3 nucleotides: TGTGCCAGCAGCTTAAGGGGAGCGGGAGCCAACCACAATGAGCAGTTCTTC. It codes for CASSLRGAGANHNEQFF.